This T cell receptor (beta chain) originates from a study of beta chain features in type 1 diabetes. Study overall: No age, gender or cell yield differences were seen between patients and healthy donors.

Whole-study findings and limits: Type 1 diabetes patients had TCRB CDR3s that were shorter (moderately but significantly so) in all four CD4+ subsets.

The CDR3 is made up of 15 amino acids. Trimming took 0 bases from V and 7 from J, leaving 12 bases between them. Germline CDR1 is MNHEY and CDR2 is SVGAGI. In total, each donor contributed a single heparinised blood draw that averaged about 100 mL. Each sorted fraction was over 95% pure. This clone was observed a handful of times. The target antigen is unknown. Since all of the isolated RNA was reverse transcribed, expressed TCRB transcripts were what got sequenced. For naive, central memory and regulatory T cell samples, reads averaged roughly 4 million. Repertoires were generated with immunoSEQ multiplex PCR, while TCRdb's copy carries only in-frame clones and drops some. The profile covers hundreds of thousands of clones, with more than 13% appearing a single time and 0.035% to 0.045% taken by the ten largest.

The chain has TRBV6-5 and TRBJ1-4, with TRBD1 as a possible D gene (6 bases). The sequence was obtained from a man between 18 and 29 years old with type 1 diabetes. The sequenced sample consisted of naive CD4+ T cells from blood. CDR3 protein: CASSYSSRGAEKLFF. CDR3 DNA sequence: TGTGCCAGCAGTTACTCGAGTAGGGGGGCTGAAAAACTGTTTTTT.